This TCR beta chain appears in the sequencing data of a study of T cells expressing NK-cell markers. TCRdb reprocessed the 5' RACE reads and reports one entry per CDR3 protein, with no DNA. In all, the sample yields about 380,000 distinct CDR3 sequences. The germline CDR1 and CDR2 sequences are DFQATT and SNEGSKA (reference sequence). The CDR3 is 12 amino acids. The sequence was obtained from a man between 18 and 69 years old in good health. The rearrangement links TRBV20-1 to TRBJ2-1; TCRdb's D gene call, TRBD1, goes unchecked for lack of DNA. Sequences were obtained from blood T cells: a sorted CD56 or NKG2C T cell subset, CD4+ or CD8+ T cells, or bulk PBMC T cells (not recorded which). The chain's CDR3 is CSAQTGYNEQFF.